The clone carrying this T cell receptor (beta chain) was seen a handful of times. In the original workflow: Using reference gene primer amplification, nucleated cell counts were estimated. Data came from immunoSEQ multiplex PCR; TCRdb stores just in-frame clones and leaves some out. Clone size and the V and J calls come from that table; the DNA yielded D and trimming. The profile shows 75,000 to 90,000 clones, about 85% of them singletons. This sample was taken from a study of blood T cell repertoires in COVID-19. Study-wide context: Samples representing acute and convalescent COVID-19 were sourced from the United States, Italy and Spain. Sources were T cells, B-cell-depleted T cells, or PBMCs; the material itself was cDNA or gDNA.

The CDR3 runs to 16 residues. With 4 bases clipped from V and 7 bases from J, the junction kept 12 bases outside the gene matches. The germline gives CDR1 MNHEY, CDR2 SVGAGI. This TCR was recovered from a man of 80 years or more with active or convalescent COVID-19. Sequencing was carried out using peripheral blood. V is TRBV6-5 and J is TRBJ1-5; 8 bases align to TRBD1. The CDR3 nucleotides are TGTGCCAGCAGTTCCCTCACAGGGGGTGGCGGCCAGCCCCAGCATTTT. Translation: CASSSLTGGGGQPQHF.